The sequence of this T cell receptor (beta chain) was determined in a study of cytomegalovirus exposure and HLA in healthy donors. Of note for this clone: Its antigen is not identified.

Study-level results: Based on reports, TCR beta sequences accurately predicted HLA-A and HLA-B alleles for most subjects. Approximately 160 TCR beta chains were listed as cytomegalovirus-associated.

PCR used 60 Vbeta primers and 13 Jbeta primers. Clones were read by immunoSEQ multiplex PCR, and TCRdb kept only the in-frame ones, dropping some. The sample lists about 120,000 clones, nearly 75% occurring once. Germline CDR1 is SGHAT and CDR2 is FQNNGV. V was pared by 2 bases and J by 4 bases, with 11 bases between. The length of the CDR3 is 15 residues. These donors counted as nominally healthy when sampled, but unrecorded immune exposures were likely. The receptor was derived from a man aged 25 to 45 in good health and CMV-seropositive. The rearrangement joins TRBV11-2 to TRBJ2-2, with D tentatively TRBD2 (5 bases). Source material: PBMCs. CDR3 loop: CASSLILLATGELFF. For the CDR3, the DNA is TGTGCCAGCAGCTTAATTCTCCTAGCCACCGGGGAGCTGTTTTTT.